This T cell receptor beta chain was retrieved from a study of T cell responses to AZD1222 COVID-19 vaccine. As regards this clone: The antigen remains unidentified.

With 6 bases clipped from V and 2 bases from J, the junction kept 12 bases outside the gene matches. The CDR3 is made up of 17 amino acids. Per the germline V gene, CDR1 is SGHTA and CDR2 is FQGNSA. Method: immunoSEQ multiplex PCR; TCRdb's copy keeps in-frame clones and lacks some. The table records 100,000 or so clones, 92% of them present only once. Notes on the study in general: Targeting of unmutated variant regions was reportedly seen in nearly half of spike-specific TCRs. White British people made up most donors, females outnumbered males, and clonal diversity was possibly underestimated. No day 14 peak samples; only post-peak repertoires were characterized. Vaccination with two AZD1222 doses was followed by a rise in Spike-specific TCR breadth and depth.

The receptor was isolated from an adult who received the AZD1222 COVID-19 vaccine. This specimen consisted of peripheral blood, obtained 28 days after the second AZD1222 dose. The V gene is TRBV7-2, the J gene TRBJ2-3, with 9 bases aligning to TRBD2. This CDR3 reads CASRIGGLAGFTDTQYF. CDR3 coding DNA: TGTGCCAGCAGGATAGGGGGGCTAGCGGGGTTCACAGATACGCAGTATTTT.